These T cell receptor beta chains were read from a single sample in a study of T cells in Graves' hyperthyroidism and ophthalmopathy. Each CDR3 protein is one row after TCRdb ran MiXCR on the multiplex PCR reads. The sample yields fewer than 750,000 distinct CDR3 sequences, roughly 46% seen once. Sequenced material: peripheral blood or thyroid tissue (not recorded which). The origin of the receptors is a woman younger than 30 with Graves' hyperthyroidism. The CDR3 runs from the conserved cysteine through the conserved F or W. A D gene is named only where the DNA matches it firmly. The listing skips clone size in some rows; elsewhere it reads once, few, many or a size class.

j_call: TRBJ2-7; v_call: TRBV4-1; d_call: .; clone_size: .; cdr3_nt: TGCGCCAGCAGCCAAGTCGAGACAGACGAGCAGTACTTC; cdr3_aa: CASSQVETDEQYF
j_call: TRBJ1-1; v_call: TRBV11-2; d_call: .; clone_size: many; cdr3_nt: TGTGCCAGCAGCCGTTGGGACCGAGCGGGAGCTTTCTTT; cdr3_aa: CASSRWDRAGAFF
j_call: TRBJ2-2; v_call: TRBV19; d_call: .; clone_size: many; cdr3_nt: TGTGCCAGTAGTCGGTATCTCACTGGGTACGGCACCGGGGAGCTGTTTTTT; cdr3_aa: CASSRYLTGYGTGELFF
j_call: TRBJ2-3; v_call: TRBV12-3/TRBV12-4; d_call: TRBD1; clone_size: .; cdr3_nt: TGTGCCACAAACAGGGGACGCACAGATACGCAGTATTTT; cdr3_aa: CATNRGRTDTQYF
j_call: TRBJ2-7; v_call: TRBV25-1; d_call: .; clone_size: .; cdr3_nt: TGTGCCAGCAGTTACCCGACAGGCCTCACCTACGAGCAGTACTTC; cdr3_aa: CASSYPTGLTYEQYF
j_call: TRBJ2-5; v_call: TRBV30; d_call: TRBD2; clone_size: .; cdr3_nt: TGTGCCTGGAGCCCCAGCGGGAGGCGGGAGACCCAGTACTTC; cdr3_aa: CAWSPSGRRETQYF
j_call: TRBJ2-5; v_call: TRBV7-7; d_call: .; clone_size: many; cdr3_nt: TGTGCTAGCAGGGCCATTACCCACCCGGGGGAGACCCAGTACTTC; cdr3_aa: CASRAITHPGETQYF
j_call: TRBJ2-7; v_call: TRBV10-3; d_call: .; clone_size: few; cdr3_nt: TGTGCCATCAGGTCAGGACAAGCTAGATACAATGAGCAGTACTTC; cdr3_aa: CAIRSGQARYNEQYF
j_call: TRBJ2-1; v_call: TRBV7-8; d_call: .; clone_size: few; cdr3_nt: TGTGCCAGCAGCTTAGCGAGCGACCCCAATGAGCAGTTCTTC; cdr3_aa: CASSLASDPNEQFF
j_call: TRBJ1-4; v_call: TRBV15; d_call: TRBD1; clone_size: .; cdr3_nt: TGTGCCACCAGCAGAGTCCACCCGGACAGGGTGGATGAAAAACTGTTTTTT; cdr3_aa: CATSRVHPDRVDEKLFF
j_call: TRBJ1-5; v_call: TRBV7-9; d_call: .; clone_size: many; cdr3_nt: TGTGCCAGCAGCTTTGGGGGTAATCAGCCCCAGCATTTT; cdr3_aa: CASSFGGNQPQHF
j_call: TRBJ2-5; v_call: TRBV2; d_call: .; clone_size: many; cdr3_nt: TGTGCCAGCAGTGAAAGGCGTCTAGTCAGTACAAACCAAGAGACCCAGTACTTC; cdr3_aa: CASSERRLVSTNQETQYF
j_call: TRBJ2-7; v_call: TRBV7-3; d_call: TRBD1; clone_size: .; cdr3_nt: TGTGCCAGCAGCCGAGCGGACAGGCGCTACGAGCAGTACTTC; cdr3_aa: CASSRADRRYEQYF
j_call: TRBJ2-6; v_call: TRBV15; d_call: .; clone_size: .; cdr3_nt: TGTGCCACCAGCAGAGTGGTGCTTTCCGCCTCTGGGGCCAACGTCCTGACTTTC; cdr3_aa: CATSRVVLSASGANVLTF
j_call: TRBJ1-5; v_call: TRBV6-1; d_call: .; clone_size: many; cdr3_nt: TGTGCCAGCAGTGAACGGCATGACGGACAGCCCCAGCATTTT; cdr3_aa: CASSERHDGQPQHF
j_call: TRBJ1-2; v_call: TRBV14; d_call: .; clone_size: .; cdr3_nt: TGTGCCAGCAGCCAAGAATTCGGGACGGATTATGGCTACACCTTC; cdr3_aa: CASSQEFGTDYGYTF
j_call: TRBJ1-2; v_call: TRBV2; d_call: .; clone_size: .; cdr3_nt: TGTGCCAGCAGTGAGAGCTTTGCGGTCTCTGGAAACACCTTC; cdr3_aa: CASSESFAVSGNTF
j_call: TRBJ1-1; v_call: TRBV7-9; d_call: .; clone_size: .; cdr3_nt: TGTGCCAGCAGCTTACTCAGGGACCCCCAGAGCGCTGAAGCTTTCTTT; cdr3_aa: CASSLLRDPQSAEAFF
j_call: TRBJ1-1; v_call: TRBV6-5; d_call: .; clone_size: many; cdr3_nt: TGTGCCAGCAGTTACGATGCGGGACGGCGAAACACTGAAGCTTTCTTT; cdr3_aa: CASSYDAGRRNTEAFF
j_call: TRBJ2-1; v_call: TRBV25-1; d_call: TRBD1; clone_size: .; cdr3_nt: TGTGCCAGCAGCAGAGGACAGGGGATCAATGAGCAGTTCTTC; cdr3_aa: CASSRGQGINEQFF
j_call: TRBJ1-5; v_call: TRBV12-3/TRBV12-4; d_call: .; clone_size: many; cdr3_nt: TGTGCCAGCAGAGAGCAGGGGCGAGACAATCAGCCCCAGCATTTT; cdr3_aa: CASREQGRDNQPQHF
j_call: TRBJ2-3; v_call: TRBV7-9; d_call: TRBD1; clone_size: .; cdr3_nt: TGTGCCAGCAGCTTAGTTGACAGGGGAGAATCGGATACGCAGTATTTT; cdr3_aa: CASSLVDRGESDTQYF
j_call: TRBJ1-5; v_call: TRBV5-1; d_call: .; clone_size: .; cdr3_nt: TGCGCCAGCAGCTTAGGGCAGGTGGACTACGAGCATTTT; cdr3_aa: CASSLGQVDYEHF
j_call: TRBJ2-7; v_call: TRBV10-3; d_call: TRBD2; clone_size: .; cdr3_nt: TGTGCCATCAGGGGGGGACTAGCGGGAGTGAACGAGCAGTACTTC; cdr3_aa: CAIRGGLAGVNEQYF
j_call: TRBJ1-5; v_call: TRBV10-2; d_call: .; clone_size: many; cdr3_nt: TGCGCCAGCAGTGAACTATCAGGGTCCTATCAGCCCCAGCATTTT; cdr3_aa: CASSELSGSYQPQHF
j_call: TRBJ1-1; v_call: TRBV9; d_call: .; clone_size: many; cdr3_nt: TGTGCCAGCAGCGTAGAGGGAACGAACACTGAAGCTTTCTTT; cdr3_aa: CASSVEGTNTEAFF
j_call: TRBJ1-5; v_call: TRBV5-8; d_call: TRBD1; clone_size: many; cdr3_nt: TGTGCCAGCAGCCGGACAGGCGAAAATCAGCCCCAGCATTTT; cdr3_aa: CASSRTGENQPQHF
j_call: TRBJ2-5; v_call: TRBV7-9; d_call: .; clone_size: many; cdr3_nt: TGTGCCAGCAGCCTCGGGACTGGGACGGAGACCCAGTACTTC; cdr3_aa: CASSLGTGTETQYF
j_call: TRBJ2-5; v_call: TRBV2; d_call: .; clone_size: few; cdr3_nt: TGTGCCAGCGTTGACGGGGGAAGGCAAGAGACCCAGTACTTC; cdr3_aa: CASVDGGRQETQYF
j_call: TRBJ1-2; v_call: TRBV15; d_call: .; clone_size: .; cdr3_nt: TGTGCCACCAGCAGTGAATCGACAGTAGCTAACTATGGCTACACCTTC; cdr3_aa: CATSSESTVANYGYTF
j_call: TRBJ2-7; v_call: TRBV5-1; d_call: .; clone_size: many; cdr3_nt: TGCGCCAGCAGCGCTACCCCTTCGGGCGAGCAGTACTTC; cdr3_aa: CASSATPSGEQYF
j_call: TRBJ2-1; v_call: TRBV10-3; d_call: .; clone_size: .; cdr3_nt: TGTGCCTCCCGGGAGTCCGGGCAGTCCGGTGGGCATGAGCAGTTCTTC; cdr3_aa: CASRESGQSGGHEQFF
j_call: TRBJ1-4; v_call: TRBV29-1; d_call: TRBD1; clone_size: many; cdr3_nt: TGCAGCGTTAAGGGGCGGGACAGTGGTGAAAAACTGTTTTTT; cdr3_aa: CSVKGRDSGEKLFF
j_call: TRBJ2-7; v_call: TRBV6-1; d_call: TRBD1; clone_size: .; cdr3_nt: TGTGCCAGCACCGTCGGGACAGGGTTAGTCTACGAGCAGTACTTC; cdr3_aa: CASTVGTGLVYEQYF
j_call: TRBJ1-3; v_call: TRBV4-2; d_call: .; clone_size: few; cdr3_nt: TGTGCCAGCAGCCAAGAAATCGGCAGCTCTGGAAACACCATATATTTT; cdr3_aa: CASSQEIGSSGNTIYF
j_call: TRBJ1-1; v_call: TRBV11-2; d_call: .; clone_size: many; cdr3_nt: TGTGCCAGCAGCTTTCGAGAGGGGACTGAAGCTTTCTTT; cdr3_aa: CASSFREGTEAFF
j_call: TRBJ2-7; v_call: TRBV2; d_call: TRBD2; clone_size: many; cdr3_nt: TGTGCCAGCATAAGGACTAGCGCCTCCTACGAGCAGTACTTC; cdr3_aa: CASIRTSASYEQYF
j_call: TRBJ1-5; v_call: TRBV20-1; d_call: .; clone_size: many; cdr3_nt: TGCAGTGCCAGACTGACAGGCAACAATCAGCCCCAGCATTTT; cdr3_aa: CSARLTGNNQPQHF
j_call: TRBJ1-2; v_call: TRBV7-2; d_call: TRBD1; clone_size: many; cdr3_nt: TGTGCCAGCAGCTTAGCGGGCAGGGGGCGTTTCACCTTC; cdr3_aa: CASSLAGRGRFTF
j_call: TRBJ2-7; v_call: TRBV12-3/TRBV12-4; d_call: TRBD2; clone_size: many; cdr3_nt: TGTGCCAGCAGTTTACTAGCGGGCGAGCTTACGAGCTCCTACGAGCAGTACTTC; cdr3_aa: CASSLLAGELTSSYEQYF
j_call: TRBJ1-1; v_call: TRBV19; d_call: .; clone_size: many; cdr3_nt: TGTGCCAGTAGGGTACAGGGAGGTTACACTGAAGCTTTCTTT; cdr3_aa: CASRVQGGYTEAFF
j_call: TRBJ2-2; v_call: TRBV12-3/TRBV12-4; d_call: .; clone_size: .; cdr3_nt: TGTGCCAGCAGCTTAAGGGGCAGAGGCACCGGGGAGCTGTTTTTT; cdr3_aa: CASSLRGRGTGELFF
j_call: TRBJ2-7; v_call: TRBV29-1; d_call: .; clone_size: many; cdr3_nt: TGCAGCGTACCCAAGGGGGACACAGCCTACGAGCAGTACTTC; cdr3_aa: CSVPKGDTAYEQYF
j_call: TRBJ1-1; v_call: TRBV25-1; d_call: .; clone_size: many; cdr3_nt: TGTGCCAGCACATTGGGACCCACTGAAGCTTTCTTT; cdr3_aa: CASTLGPTEAFF
j_call: TRBJ2-6; v_call: TRBV7-9; d_call: .; clone_size: many; cdr3_nt: TGTGCCAGCAGCTTATCTGGTCAGCGACCAAGCTCTGGGGCCAACGTCCTGACTTTC; cdr3_aa: CASSLSGQRPSSGANVLTF
j_call: TRBJ2-5; v_call: TRBV7-8; d_call: .; clone_size: .; cdr3_nt: TGTGCCAGCAGCCAAGATGGGGGGATCGGTGCGACCCAGTACTTC; cdr3_aa: CASSQDGGIGATQYF
j_call: TRBJ2-7; v_call: TRBV2; d_call: .; clone_size: .; cdr3_nt: TGTGCCAGCAGTGAAGCGGTACAAGGGGCCTACAATGAGCAGTACTTC; cdr3_aa: CASSEAVQGAYNEQYF
j_call: TRBJ2-5; v_call: TRBV6-5; d_call: TRBD2; clone_size: many; cdr3_nt: TGTGCCAGCAGTTACTCGACTAGCGGACAAGAGACCCAGTACTTC; cdr3_aa: CASSYSTSGQETQYF
j_call: TRBJ2-7; v_call: TRBV29-1; d_call: .; clone_size: .; cdr3_nt: TGCAGCGTTAGGGCAGGGGGTACCAGCGGGTTTGAGTACGAGCAGTACTTC; cdr3_aa: CSVRAGGTSGFEYEQYF
j_call: TRBJ2-7; v_call: TRBV20-1; d_call: TRBD2; clone_size: .; cdr3_nt: TGCAGTGCTAGAGAAGGCCGGGGGGAGCTGTACTTC; cdr3_aa: CSAREGRGELYF
j_call: TRBJ2-7; v_call: TRBV5-4; d_call: TRBD2; clone_size: many; cdr3_nt: TGTGCCAGCAGCTGGCGAGCGGGAGGAGACCACGAGCAGTACTTC; cdr3_aa: CASSWRAGGDHEQYF
j_call: TRBJ2-7; v_call: TRBV25-1; d_call: .; clone_size: many; cdr3_nt: TGTGCCAGCAGGGGGCAACCTACCTACGAGCAGTACTTC; cdr3_aa: CASRGQPTYEQYF